Shown below are 21 T cell receptor beta chains from a single sample sequenced in a study of OX40 agonist ivuxolimab in advanced cancers. The method was immunoSEQ multiplex PCR; TCRdb's version includes in-frame clones alone and lacks a portion of them. The sample yields 90,000 to 100,000 clones, roughly nine tenths seen once. Specimen: CD4+ or CD8+ T cells sorted from blood, collected in a trial of the OX40 agonist ivuxolimab. These receptors all stem from an adult with an advanced solid tumor such as melanoma, head and neck, liver or kidney cancer.

The J gene is TRBJ2-2, the V gene TRBV2; D remains ambiguous. The CDR3 has 15 residues. V lost 2 bases and J lost 1, with 8 bases in between. Looked up from germline, CDR1 is SNHLY and CDR2 is FYNNEI. The DNA of the CDR3 is TGTGCCAGCAGTGAAAGGAAACGGAACACCGGGGAGCTGTTTTTT. Its translation: CASSERKRNTGELFF. The whole variable domain, remainder taken from reference TRBV2 and TRBJ2-2, is EPEVTQTPSHQVTQMGQEVILRCVPISNHLYFYWYRQILGQKVEFLVSFYNNEISEKSEIFDDQFSVERPDGSNFTLKIRSTKLEDSAMYFCASSERKRNTGELFFGEGSRLTVL.

The V call is TRBV5-4, the J call TRBJ1-1, with unresolved D. Germline loops: CDR1 SGHNT, CDR2 YYREEE (reference sequence). The length of the CDR3 is 15 residues. V was trimmed by 0 bases and J by 2 bases, leaving 11 bases between them. CDR3 sequence: CASSLGAVRNTEAFF. The CDR3 coding sequence is TGTGCCAGCAGCTTGGGGGCAGTTAGAAACACTGAAGCTTTCTTT.

This clone showed up many times. The chain is built from TRBV7-9 and TRBJ1-6; perhaps TRBD1 as D (5 bases). V was trimmed by 5 bases and J by 8 bases, leaving 16 bases between them. The CDR3 is 15 amino acids. CDR1 is SEHNR and CDR2 is FQNEAQ in the germline V gene (reference sequence). The CDR3 DNA is TGTGCCAGCAGCCCGCAGGCAGGGCGTCATTCACCCCTCCACTTT. It is translated as CASSPQAGRHSPLHF.

This chain links TRBV11-1 with TRBJ2-7, with TRBD2 matching 9 bases. V was clipped by 5 bases and J by 5 bases; unmatched bases: 10. CDR1 is SGHAT and CDR2 is FQDESV in the germline V gene (reference sequence). The CDR3 has 15 amino acids. This CDR3 is CASSTPLAGIDEQYF. In DNA form, the CDR3 reads TGTGCCAGCAGCACTCCCCTAGCGGGAATTGACGAGCAGTACTTC.

Comments on this clone: One end of the junction fails to match germline, which may point to a read error. The chain recombines TRBV4-2 with TRBJ2-1; 7 positions match TRBD2. Germline V lookup: CDR1 LGHNA, CDR2 YNFKEQ. CDR3 length: 16 residues. CDR3: CASSPGGGNSFNEQFF. The CDR3 coding sequence is TGTGCCAGCAGCCCTGGGGGGGGGAACTCCTTCAATGAGCAGTTCTTC.

The DNA of the CDR3 is TGTGCCAGCAGGCTAGCGGGATTCAATGAGCAGTTCTTC. Translating gives CASRLAGFNEQFF. The chain employs TRBV7-2 and TRBJ2-1, with 9 bases aligning to TRBD2. The junction had 3 bases not matched to a gene; V was cut back by 6 bases and J by 6 bases. This CDR3 contains 13 residues. CDR1 is SGHTA, CDR2 FQGNSA, per germline.

The V call is TRBV7-9, the J call TRBJ1-5, with D possibly TRBD1 on 6 matching bases. Trimming shortened V by 5 bases and J by 0 bases, and 17 bases separated the two germline ends. Germline V gene data show CDR1 as SEHNR and CDR2 as FQNEAQ (reference sequence). The CDR3 sequence is 17 residues long. The chain's CDR3 is CASSQGELDSSNQPQHF. Here the CDR3 DNA reads TGTGCCAGCAGCCAAGGAGAGTTGGACAGTAGCAATCAGCCCCAGCATTTT.

The chain employs TRBV28 and TRBJ2-7; the D is unclear. CDR3 length: 13 residues. CDR1 MDHEN and CDR2 SYDVKM come from the germline V gene. Trimming cost V 7 bases and J 2 bases, with 12 bases left between them. The CDR3, as DNA: TGTGCCAGCACCATGCACCCAGCCTACGAGCAGTACTTC. This translates into CASTMHPAYEQYF.

This chain links TRBV7-9 with TRBJ2-1; no definite D call. The CDR3 has 15 residues. V was clipped by 2 bases and J by 0 bases, with 8 bases between them. Germline CDR1 and CDR2: SEHNR and FQNEAQ (reference sequence). CDR3 protein: CASSLNPGSYNEQFF. CDR3 coding DNA: TGTGCCAGCAGCTTAAATCCTGGCTCCTACAATGAGCAGTTCTTC.

Details on this clone: This sample also contains other DNA sequences that code for the same CDR3. The chain joins TRBV9 to TRBJ2-2; tentative D call: TRBD1 (5 bases). From germline, CDR1 is SGDLS and CDR2 YYNGEE. Trimming left V 2 bases short and J 2 bases short, with 7 bases between. The CDR3 is 14 amino acids. The CDR3 is CASSVDSNTGELFF. The CDR3 DNA reads TGTGCCAGCAGCGTCGACAGTAACACCGGGGAGCTGTTTTTT. Full variable domain (missing parts from reference TRBV9 and TRBJ2-2): DSGVTQTPKHLITATGQRVTLRCSPRSGDLSVYWYQQSLDQGLQFLIQYYNGEERAKGNILERFSAQQFPDLHSELNLSSLELGDSALYFCASSVDSNTGELFFGEGSRLTVL.

This chain uses TRBV28 with TRBJ1-1; D uncertain. The CDR3 spans 12 residues. Looked up from germline, CDR1 is MDHEN and CDR2 is SYDVKM. The V end was cut by 6 bases, the J end by 4 bases, with 9 bases between. CDR3 protein: CASSVGSTEAFF. CDR3 DNA: TGTGCCAGCAGCGTTGGGAGCACTGAAGCTTTCTTT.

This chain joins TRBV7-3 and TRBJ2-1, with 8 bases that match TRBD1. This CDR3 comprises 14 residues. The J segment lost 5 bases and the V segment lost 5 bases, leaving 5 bases of the junction unmatched. CDR1 and CDR2 (germline): SGHTA, FQGTGA. This chain's CDR3 is CASSLRQGNNEQFF. CDR3 nucleotide sequence: TGTGCCAGCAGCCTAAGACAGGGGAACAATGAGCAGTTCTTC.

This chain uses TRBV7-9 with TRBJ2-6, with D possibly matching TRBD2 (5 bases). Germline V gives CDR1 SEHNR, CDR2 FQNEAQ (reference sequence). This CDR3 comprises 15 residues. Trimming took 5 bases from V and 0 from J, leaving 8 bases between them. The CDR3 loop is CASSPEGSGANVLTF. The CDR3 coding sequence is TGTGCCAGCAGCCCCGAGGGCTCTGGGGCCAACGTCCTGACTTTC. The full variable domain, with the rest looked up from reference TRBV7-9 and TRBJ2-6, is DTGVSQNPRHKITKRGQNVTFRCDPISEHNRLYWYRQTLGQGPEFLTYFQNEAQLEKSRLLSDRFSAERPKGSFSTLEIQRTEQGDSAMYLCASSPEGSGANVLTFGAGSRLTVL.

Details on this clone: In the same sample, other DNA sequences code for this CDR3. The V and J genes are TRBV5-4 and TRBJ2-2; 14 nucleotides agree with TRBD2. V trimming: 4 bases; J trimming: 1 base; junction bases outside the gene matches: 3. Germline loops: CDR1 SGHNT, CDR2 YYREEE (reference sequence). The length of the CDR3 is 17 residues. In DNA form, the CDR3 reads TGTGCCAGCAGCGCCGGGACTAGCGGGAGGAACACCGGGGAGCTGTTTTTT. Translation gives CASSAGTSGRNTGELFF.

The chain recombines TRBV2 with TRBJ2-3; 7 bases line up with TRBD2. Per germline, CDR1 SNHLY and CDR2 FYNNEI. With 7 bases clipped from V and 2 bases from J, the junction kept 6 bases outside the gene matches. The CDR3 loop spans 14 amino acids. The CDR3 spells CASIREAPTDTQYF. The DNA of the CDR3 is TGTGCCAGCATACGGGAGGCACCCACAGATACGCAGTATTTT.

J is TRBJ2-1 and V is TRBV7-8, with 7 bases aligning to TRBD2. Germline assignment: CDR1 SGHVS and CDR2 FQNEAQ. This CDR3 is 13 amino acids long. V trimming: 5 bases; J trimming: 10 bases; junction bases outside the gene matches: 8. The DNA for the CDR3 is TGTGCCAGCAGCGAAGGGGTTAGCGGGGAGCAGTTCTTC. As protein: CASSEGVSGEQFF.

The gene calls are TRBV18 and TRBJ2-5; perhaps TRBD1 as D (6 bases). Per the germline V gene, CDR1 is KGHSH and CDR2 is LQKENI. Trimming took off 6 bases at V and 5 bases at J, with 16 bases between the two ends. The CDR3 totals 14 residues. CDR3 sequence reads: CASSEGHSTETQYF. CDR3 sequence (DNA): TGTGCCAGCTCCGAGGGACACTCCACGGAGACCCAGTACTTC.

The chain employs TRBV6-5 and TRBJ1-1, with D uncertain. The length of the CDR3 is 12 residues. Germline CDR1 reads MNHEY; CDR2 reads SVGAGI. The V end was cut by 5 bases, the J end by 1 base, with 5 bases between. The CDR3 DNA sequence: TGTGCCAGCAGTCGGTGGAACACTGAAGCTTTCTTT. Encoded protein: CASSRWNTEAFF.

This clone occurred a few times. The genes are TRBV6-4 and TRBJ2-1; 9 bases line up with TRBD2. The length of the CDR3 is 18 residues. J gave up 10 bases and V 0 bases, and 16 bases lay outside the gene matches. Germline V gene lookup returns CDR1 MRHNA and CDR2 SNTAGT. CDR3: CASSDSRDSGRAKVEQFF. The CDR3 DNA reads as TGTGCCAGCAGTGACTCGAGGGATAGCGGGAGAGCTAAGGTCGAGCAGTTCTTC.

The chain is built from TRBV5-1 and TRBJ2-1, with 9 bases identical to TRBD2. Germline trimming cut 4 bases from V and 4 bases from J; bases unmatched to any gene: 6. This CDR3 is built from 15 residues. Germline CDR1 reads SGHRS; CDR2 reads YFSETQ. CDR3 residues: CASSQGGLAYNEQFF. CDR3 nucleotides: TGCGCCAGCAGCCAGGGAGGACTAGCGTACAATGAGCAGTTCTTC.

The rearrangement links TRBV6-6 to TRBJ2-3; D is perhaps TRBD1 (6 bases). Trimming removed 2 bases at V and 4 bases at J, with 10 bases between. In germline, CDR1 is MNHNY, CDR2 SVGAGI (reference sequence). This CDR3 comprises 14 residues. The CDR3 loop is CASSYGGLADTQYF. Written as DNA, the CDR3 is TGTGCCAGCAGTTACGGGGGCCTCGCAGATACGCAGTATTTT.